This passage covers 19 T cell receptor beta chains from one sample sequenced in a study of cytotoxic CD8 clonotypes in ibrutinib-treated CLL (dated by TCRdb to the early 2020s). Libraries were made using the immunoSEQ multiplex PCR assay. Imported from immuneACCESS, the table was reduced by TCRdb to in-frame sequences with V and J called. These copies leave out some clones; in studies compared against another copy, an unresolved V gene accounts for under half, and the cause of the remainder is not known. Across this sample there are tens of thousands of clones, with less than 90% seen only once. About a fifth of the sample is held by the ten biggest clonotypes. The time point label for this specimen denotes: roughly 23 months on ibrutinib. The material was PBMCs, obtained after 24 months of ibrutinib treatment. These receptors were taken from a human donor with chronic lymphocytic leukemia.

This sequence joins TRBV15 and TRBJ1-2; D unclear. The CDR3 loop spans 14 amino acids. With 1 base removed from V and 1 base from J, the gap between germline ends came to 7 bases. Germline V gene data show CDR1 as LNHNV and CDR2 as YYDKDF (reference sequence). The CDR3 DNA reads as TGTGCCACCAGCAGAGCCATGGGTAACTATGGCTACACCTTC. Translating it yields CATSRAMGNYGYTF.

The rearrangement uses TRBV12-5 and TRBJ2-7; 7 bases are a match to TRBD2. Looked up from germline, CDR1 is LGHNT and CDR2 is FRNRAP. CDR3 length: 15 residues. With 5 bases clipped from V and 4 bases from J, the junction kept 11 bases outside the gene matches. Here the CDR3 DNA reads TGTGCTAGTGGTCCTAGCGGAAGTGGGCCGTACGAGCAGTACTTC. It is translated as CASGPSGSGPYEQYF. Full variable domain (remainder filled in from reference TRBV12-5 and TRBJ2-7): DARVTQTPRHKVTEMGQEVTMRCQPILGHNTVFWYRQTMMQGLELLAYFRNRAPLDDSGMPKDRFSAEMPDATLATLKIQPSEPRDSAVYFCASGPSGSGPYEQYFGPGTRLTVT.

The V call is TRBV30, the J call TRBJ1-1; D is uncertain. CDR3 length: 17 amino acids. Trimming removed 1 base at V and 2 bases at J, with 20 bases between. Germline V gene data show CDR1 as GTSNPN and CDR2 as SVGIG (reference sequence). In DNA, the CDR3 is TGTGCCTGGAGTGAGATTCTGGCCTCGAGGGCCAACACTGAAGCTTTCTTT. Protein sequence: CAWSEILASRANTEAFF.

CDR3 loop: CASSPTGVGNTIYF. CDR3 bases: TGTGCCAGCAGCCCGACAGGGGTAGGAAACACCATATATTTT. This chain connects TRBV7-6 to TRBJ1-3; 8 bases are shared with TRBD1. Trimming cost V 5 bases and J 4 bases; bases outside gene matches: 4. Germline V gene sequence: CDR1 SGHVS, CDR2 FNYEAQ. The CDR3 runs 14 residues.

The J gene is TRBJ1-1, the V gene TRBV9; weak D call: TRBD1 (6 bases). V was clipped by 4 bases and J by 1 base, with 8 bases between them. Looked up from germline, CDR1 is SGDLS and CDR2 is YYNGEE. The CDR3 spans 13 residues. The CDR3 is CASSQQGNTEAFF. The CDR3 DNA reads TGTGCCAGCAGCCAACAGGGGAACACTGAAGCTTTCTTT.

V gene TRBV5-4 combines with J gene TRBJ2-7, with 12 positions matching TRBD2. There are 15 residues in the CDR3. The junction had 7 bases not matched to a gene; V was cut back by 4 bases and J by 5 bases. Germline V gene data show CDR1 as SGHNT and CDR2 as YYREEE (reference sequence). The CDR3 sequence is CASSQTSGRINEQYF. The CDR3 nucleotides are TGTGCCAGCAGCCAAACTAGCGGGAGGATCAACGAGCAGTACTTC.

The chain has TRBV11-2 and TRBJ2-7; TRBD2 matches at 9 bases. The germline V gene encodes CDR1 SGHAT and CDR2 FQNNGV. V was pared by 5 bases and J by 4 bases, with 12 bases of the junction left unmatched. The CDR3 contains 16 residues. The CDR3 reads CASSPRFSGSIYEQYF. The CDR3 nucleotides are TGTGCCAGCAGCCCTAGATTTAGCGGGAGTATATACGAGCAGTACTTC.

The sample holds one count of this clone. CDR3 amino acids: CASSYLAGENTGELFF. The CDR3 coding sequence is TGTGCCAGCAGTTACCTAGCGGGAGAGAACACCGGGGAGCTGTTTTTT. The chain joins TRBV6-6 to TRBJ2-2, with 10 nucleotides matching TRBD2. Germline V gene data show CDR1 as MNHNY and CDR2 as SVGAGI (reference sequence). The CDR3 is 16 amino acids. With 2 bases clipped from V and 1 base from J, the junction kept 1 base outside the gene matches.

The CDR3 loop is CASSSTLRVGYGYTF. As DNA, the CDR3 is TGTGCCAGCAGTTCCACACTCAGGGTTGGCTATGGCTACACCTTC. The chain couples TRBV6-5 to TRBJ1-2, with D maybe TRBD1 (5 bases). The germline V gene has CDR1 MNHEY and CDR2 SVGAGI. V lost 4 bases, J lost 4 bases, and 16 bases lay in between. CDR3 length equals 15 residues.

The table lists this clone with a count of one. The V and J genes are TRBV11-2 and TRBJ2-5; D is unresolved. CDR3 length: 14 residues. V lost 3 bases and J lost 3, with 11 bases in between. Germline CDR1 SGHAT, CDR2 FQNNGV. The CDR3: CASSFYAAKETQYF. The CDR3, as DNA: TGTGCCAGCAGCTTTTATGCTGCCAAAGAGACCCAGTACTTC.

CDR3 in DNA: TGTGCCAGCAGTTTTTTCGGTGTACAAGAGACCCAGTACTTC. Its protein product is CASSFFGVQETQYF. The V gene is TRBV28, the J gene TRBJ2-5; no reliable D call. V was pared by 3 bases and J by 2 bases, with 10 bases between. This CDR3 region has 14 residues. CDR1 is MDHEN, CDR2 SYDVKM, per germline. The whole variable domain, filled in from reference TRBV28 and TRBJ2-5, reads DVKVTQSSRYLVKRTGEKVFLECVQDMDHENMFWYRQDPGLGLRLIYFSYDVKMKEKGDIPEGYSVSREKKERFSLILESASTNQTSMYLCASSFFGVQETQYFGPGTRLLVL.

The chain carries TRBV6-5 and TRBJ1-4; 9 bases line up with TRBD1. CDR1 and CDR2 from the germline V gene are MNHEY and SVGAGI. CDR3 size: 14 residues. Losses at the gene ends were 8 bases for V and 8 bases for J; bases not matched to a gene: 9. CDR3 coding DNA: TGTGCCAGCTCTCGGACAGGGGTTGACGAAAAACTGTTTTTT. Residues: CASSRTGVDEKLFF.

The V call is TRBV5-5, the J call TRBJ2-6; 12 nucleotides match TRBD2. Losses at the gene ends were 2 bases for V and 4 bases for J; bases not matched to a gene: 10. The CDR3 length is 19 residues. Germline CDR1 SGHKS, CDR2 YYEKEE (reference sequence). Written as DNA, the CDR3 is TGTGCCAGCAGCTTTCTAGCGGGAGGGCCGGTGGGCGGGGCCAACGTCCTGACTTTC. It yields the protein CASSFLAGGPVGGANVLTF.

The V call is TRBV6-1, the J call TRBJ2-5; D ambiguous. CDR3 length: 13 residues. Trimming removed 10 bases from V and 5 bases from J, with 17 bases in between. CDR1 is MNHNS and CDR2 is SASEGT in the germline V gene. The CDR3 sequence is CATQTSSPETQYF. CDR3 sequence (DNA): TGTGCCACCCAGACGAGCTCTCCGGAGACCCAGTACTTC.

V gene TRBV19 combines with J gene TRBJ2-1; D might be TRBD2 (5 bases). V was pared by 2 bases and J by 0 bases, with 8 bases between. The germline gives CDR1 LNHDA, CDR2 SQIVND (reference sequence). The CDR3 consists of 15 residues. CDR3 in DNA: TGTGCCAGTAGTATATCCGGGATCTCCTACAATGAGCAGTTCTTC. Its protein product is CASSISGISYNEQFF.

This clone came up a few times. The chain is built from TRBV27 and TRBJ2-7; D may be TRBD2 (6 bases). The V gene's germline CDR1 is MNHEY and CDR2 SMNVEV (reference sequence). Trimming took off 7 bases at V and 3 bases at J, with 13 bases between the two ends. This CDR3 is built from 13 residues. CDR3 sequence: CASKRGTFYEQYF. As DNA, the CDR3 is TGTGCCAGCAAACGAGGGACTTTCTACGAGCAGTACTTC.

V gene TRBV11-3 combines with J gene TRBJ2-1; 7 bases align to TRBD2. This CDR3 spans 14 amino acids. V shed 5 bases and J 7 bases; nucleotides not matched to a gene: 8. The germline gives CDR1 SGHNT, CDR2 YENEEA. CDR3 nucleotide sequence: TGTGCCAGCAGCCTCCCGGGAGGAGCAAATGAGCAGTTCTTC. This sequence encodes CASSLPGGANEQFF.

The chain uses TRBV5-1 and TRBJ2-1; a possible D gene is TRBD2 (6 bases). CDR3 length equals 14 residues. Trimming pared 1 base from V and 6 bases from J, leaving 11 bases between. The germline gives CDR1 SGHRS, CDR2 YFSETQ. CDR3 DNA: TGCGCCAGCAGCTTGCGGGAGAAGGGCAATGAGCAGTTCTTC. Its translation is CASSLREKGNEQFF. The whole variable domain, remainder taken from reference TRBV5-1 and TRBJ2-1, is KAGVTQTPRYLIKTRGQQVTLSCSPISGHRSVSWYQQTPGQGLQFLFEYFSETQRNKGNFPGRFSGRQFSNSRSEMNVSTLELGDSALYLCASSLREKGNEQFFGPGTRLTVL.

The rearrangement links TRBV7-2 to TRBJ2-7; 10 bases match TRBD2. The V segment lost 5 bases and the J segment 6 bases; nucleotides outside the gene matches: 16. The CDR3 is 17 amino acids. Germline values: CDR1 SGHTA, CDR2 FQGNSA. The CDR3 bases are TGTGCCAGCAGCATAACTAGCGGGAACTCCCCGGGTCCCGAGCAGTACTTC. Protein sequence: CASSITSGNSPGPEQYF.